This record concerns one T cell receptor beta chain sequence. What it binds is not known. The entry originates in a study of CD8 T cells in Susac syndrome. Study-level results: Some 15 Susac-specific public clones were found in total CD8+ repertoires and five or six in CD8+ TEMRA repertoires.

This CDR3 has 12 residues. V lost 0 bases and J 5 bases, leaving 5 bases between the germline ends. Germline-derived CDR1 and CDR2 are LGHNT and FRNRAP. Random hexamers were used to reverse transcribe the RNA input (about 0.45 to 1 ug). TCRdb redid the calling of the immunoSEQ multiplex PCR reads with MiXCR, one entry per CDR3 protein. Among around 150,000 distinct CDR3 sequences, roughly 94% were seen once, and the ten largest hold around 0.2%. The source of this sequence is a human donor with Susac syndrome. Sequencing was performed on CD8+ T cells from PBMCs. This sequence joins TRBV12-5 and TRBJ2-7; D not resolved. For the CDR3, the DNA is TGTGCTAGTGGTTTGGTTCTTAACGAGCAGTACTTC. The encoded protein is CASGLVLNEQYF. Filled out from reference TRBV12-5 and TRBJ2-7, the complete variable domain reads DARVTQTPRHKVTEMGQEVTMRCQPILGHNTVFWYRQTMMQGLELLAYFRNRAPLDDSGMPKDRFSAEMPDATLATLKIQPSEPRDSAVYFCASGLVLNEQYFGPGTRLTVT.